These 16 T cell receptor beta chains originate from one sample sequenced in a study of type 1 and type 2 diabetes patients. PCR was run on genomic DNA. Multiplex PCR with 30 forward and 13 reverse primers amplified the TCR beta CDR3. TCRdb used MiXCR to reprocess the multiplex PCR reads, holding one entry per CDR3 protein. Seen here are fewer than 350,000 distinct CDR3 sequences, more than 45% observed once, and the top ten hold approximately 14%. The source material was peripheral blood mononuclear cells (PBMCs). The receptors here all came from a man aged 18 to 29 with type 2 diabetes.

The V call is TRBV9, the J call TRBJ2-1; weak D call: TRBD1 (6 bases). Trimming shortened V by 3 bases and J by 0 bases, and 10 bases separated the two germline ends. Germline CDR1 is SGDLS and CDR2 is YYNGEE. This CDR3 comprises 15 residues. CDR3 sequence reads: CASSGGTFSYNEQFF. Written as DNA, the CDR3 is TGTGCCAGCAGCGGGGGGACATTCTCCTACAATGAGCAGTTCTTC.

The chain carries TRBV7-3 and TRBJ2-1, with unresolved D. Germline V CDR1 and CDR2: SGHTA, FQGTGA. V was pared by 4 bases and J by 9 bases, with 13 bases between. The CDR3 is made up of 13 amino acids. The DNA for the CDR3 is TGTGCCAGCAGCTCGCAGGTTTATGGTGAGCAGTTCTTC. Its translation: CASSSQVYGEQFF. The variable domain in full, with the rest retrieved from reference TRBV7-3 and TRBJ2-1, is GAGVSQTPSNKVTEKGKYVELRCDPISGHTALYWYRQSLGQGPEFLIYFQGTGAADDSGLPNDRFFAVRPEGSVSTLKIQRTERGDSAVYLCASSSQVYGEQFFGPGTRLTVL.

This clonotype was counted between two and nine times. V and J are TRBV28 and TRBJ1-1, with D unresolved. Germline CDR1 reads MDHEN; CDR2 reads SYDVKM. The CDR3 contains 13 residues. Trimming shortened V by 2 bases and J by 1 base, and 5 bases separated the two germline ends. The CDR3 bases are TGTGCCAGCAGTTTACCGGAGAACACTGAAGCTTTCTTT. Translation gives CASSLPENTEAFF.

V gene TRBV4-1 combines with J gene TRBJ2-1; possibly TRBD2 for D (5 bases). The germline V gene has CDR1 MGHRA and CDR2 YSYEKL. This CDR3 is 14 amino acids long. V shed 4 bases and J shed 3 bases, with 10 bases lying between them. As DNA, the CDR3 is TGCGCCAGCAGCCGCCTCCGGGACTACAATGAGCAGTTCTTC. Its protein product is CASSRLRDYNEQFF.

This sequence joins TRBV27 and TRBJ1-4; D is perhaps TRBD1 (6 bases). Germline V CDR1 and CDR2: MNHEY, SMNVEV (reference sequence). The CDR3 consists of 14 residues. V was clipped by 5 bases and J by 4 bases, with 11 bases between them. The CDR3, as DNA: TGTGCCAGCAGTAAACCGGACAGTAATGAAAAACTGTTTTTT. Translated, it gives CASSKPDSNEKLFF. Complete variable domain (other parts from reference TRBV27 and TRBJ1-4): EAQVTQNPRYLITVTGKKLTVTCSQNMNHEYMSWYRQDPGLGLRQIYYSMNVEVTDKGDVPEGYKVSRKEKRNFPLILESPSPNQTSLYFCASSKPDSNEKLFFGSGTQLSVL.

The rearrangement links TRBV25-1 to TRBJ1-5, with D unclear. The V gene lost 3 bases and the J gene lost 2 bases, with 11 bases spanning the gap. Germline CDR1 MGHDK, CDR2 SYGVNS. The CDR3 extends over 15 amino acids. The DNA for the CDR3 is TGTGCCAGCAGTGATTCGGGTGGGCGCAATCAGCCCCAGCATTTT. Its protein is CASSDSGGRNQPQHF.

The V call is TRBV12-3 or TRBV12-4, the J call TRBJ1-4, with D possibly TRBD1 on 5 matching bases. With 10 bases removed from V and 8 bases from J, the gap between germline ends came to 17 bases. This CDR3 comprises 13 residues. The chain's CDR3 is CATKQALEEKLFF. The CDR3 DNA follows: TGTGCCACCAAACAGGCTTTGGAGGAAAAACTGTTTTTT.

The CDR3 spells CAWSVRGQGQETQYF. CDR3 bases: TGTGCCTGGAGTGTACGGGGACAGGGGCAAGAGACCCAGTACTTC. The chain carries TRBV30 and TRBJ2-5; TRBD1 matches 10 bases. V shed 0 bases and J 2 bases; nucleotides not matched to a gene: 3. CDR1 and CDR2 (germline): GTSNPN, SVGIG (reference sequence). The CDR3 is 15 residues long.

A few counts support this clonotype. CDR3 in amino acids: CASSIFGKTYEQYF. CDR3 coding DNA: TGTGCCAGTAGTATATTTGGCAAAACCTACGAGCAGTACTTC. The chain combines TRBV19 with TRBJ2-7, with D uncertain. V lost 2 bases, J lost 2 bases, and 10 bases lay in between. In germline, CDR1 is LNHDA, CDR2 SQIVND (reference sequence). This CDR3 spans 14 amino acids.

V and J are TRBV19 and TRBJ2-3; possible D gene TRBD2, 6 bases. From germline, CDR1 is LNHDA and CDR2 SQIVND (reference sequence). With 7 bases removed from V and 4 bases from J, the gap between germline ends came to 18 bases. The length of the CDR3 is 15 residues. This CDR3 reads CASITSRNRADTQYF. The DNA of the CDR3 is TGTGCCAGTATAACTAGCAGGAACCGCGCAGATACGCAGTATTTT.

The rearrangement joins TRBV7-9 to TRBJ2-1; 8 nucleotides line up with TRBD2. V shed 5 bases and J 1 base; nucleotides not matched to a gene: 7. CDR1 is SEHNR and CDR2 is FQNEAQ in the germline V gene (reference sequence). The CDR3 has 16 amino acids. The CDR3 DNA is TGTGCCAGCAGCCCGGGCGGGGGGATATCCTACAATGAGCAGTTCTTC. Its translation is CASSPGGGISYNEQFF.

There are a few counts of this clonotype. This sequence joins TRBV19 and TRBJ2-7; perhaps TRBD1 as D (6 bases). CDR3 length: 13 amino acids. From germline, CDR1 is LNHDA and CDR2 SQIVND (reference sequence). V shed 7 bases and J shed 9 bases, with 19 bases lying between them. The CDR3 DNA reads TGTGCCAGTACCCGGGGACACCTCTTAGGGCAGTACTTC. Its protein is CASTRGHLLGQYF.

V is TRBV7-9 and J is TRBJ2-6; TRBD2 might be the D (5 bases). V was trimmed by 3 bases and J by 3 bases, leaving 18 bases between them. The CDR3 has 18 amino acids. CDR1 is SEHNR, CDR2 FQNEAQ, per germline (reference sequence). The CDR3 here is CASSFRPVPRGGANVLTF. In DNA form, the CDR3 reads TGTGCCAGCAGCTTCCGGCCGGTCCCACGGGGTGGGGCCAACGTCCTGACTTTC.

This clonotype was picked up a small number of times. J is TRBJ1-5 and V is TRBV15; D is undetermined. CDR1 is LNHNV and CDR2 is YYDKDF in the germline V gene (reference sequence). The germline V and J ends were trimmed by 1 base and 4 bases, with 11 bases remaining between them. The CDR3 consists of 15 residues. The CDR3 region is CATSRVEAPNQPQHF. The CDR3 nucleotides read TGTGCCACCAGCAGAGTGGAAGCACCTAATCAGCCCCAGCATTTT.

The chain recombines TRBV20-1 with TRBJ2-5; TRBD2 agrees at 8 bases. The V gene end was trimmed by 5 bases and the J gene end by 4 bases; junction bases not matched to a gene: 9. There are 14 residues in the CDR3. Germline V CDR1 and CDR2: DFQATT, SNEGSKA (reference sequence). CDR3 sequence: CSAFSGAQGETQYF. The CDR3 DNA reads as TGCAGTGCTTTTAGCGGGGCCCAAGGAGAGACCCAGTACTTC.

The chain is built from TRBV2 and TRBJ1-2, with D possibly being TRBD1 (5 bases). This CDR3 is built from 15 residues. CDR1 and CDR2 (germline): SNHLY, FYNNEI. V lost 6 bases, J lost 5 bases, and 19 bases lay in between. Here the CDR3 DNA reads TGTGCCAGCAGCCCTATTGAGAGGGGCGAGTATGGCTACACCTTC. As protein: CASSPIERGEYGYTF. Drawing the rest from reference TRBV2 and TRBJ1-2, the complete variable domain is EPEVTQTPSHQVTQMGQEVILRCVPISNHLYFYWYRQILGQKVEFLVSFYNNEISEKSEIFDDQFSVERPDGSNFTLKIRSTKLEDSAMYFCASSPIERGEYGYTFGSGTRLTVV.